Shown below are 19 T cell receptor beta chains from a single sample sequenced in a study of CD8 T cells in ankylosing spondylitis. Each CDR3 protein gets one entry after TCRdb re-called the 5' RACE reads with MiXCR. The sample lists some 350,000 distinct CDR3 sequences, around 15% occurring once. Sequencing used blood, either unsorted or a sorted T cell fraction (not recorded which). Receptors were obtained from a male donor with ankylosing spondylitis or in good health (not recorded which).

This rearrangement joins TRBV7-8 to TRBJ2-3, with 12 positions matching TRBD2. CDR3 length equals 16 residues. The V and J ends lost 4 bases and 6 bases, in that order; junction bases with no gene match: 8. The germline gives CDR1 SGHVS, CDR2 FQNEAQ. CDR3 amino acids: CASSSKLAGGLDTQYF. The CDR3 nucleotides read TGTGCCAGCAGCTCAAAACTAGCGGGGGGCCTGGATACGCAGTATTTT.

This clonotype was observed a few times. The chain joins TRBV29-1 to TRBJ1-2; 8 nucleotides line up with TRBD1. The length of the CDR3 is 13 residues. Losses at the gene ends were 7 bases for V and 0 bases for J; bases not matched to a gene: 4. CDR1 is SQVTM and CDR2 is ANQGSEA in the germline V gene. This chain's CDR3 is CSGLDRANYGYTF. The DNA of the CDR3 is TGCAGCGGGTTGGACAGGGCTAACTATGGCTACACCTTC.

This clonotype has a handful of counts. The chain links TRBV5-1 to TRBJ1-2; 7 nucleotides align to TRBD1. V was pared by 5 bases and J by 4 bases, with 8 bases of the junction left unmatched. CDR1 is SGHRS, CDR2 YFSETQ, per germline. The CDR3 totals 14 residues. The CDR3 protein is CASREQGTAYGYTF. The CDR3 DNA is TGCGCCAGCAGGGAACAGGGGACAGCCTATGGCTACACCTTC.

V is TRBV5-1 and J is TRBJ2-1; D unresolved. The V gene lost 5 bases and the J gene lost 0 bases, with 12 bases spanning the gap. Germline V gene lookup returns CDR1 SGHRS and CDR2 YFSETQ. The CDR3 runs to 15 residues. The CDR3 DNA reads TGCGCCAGCAGTACTACAGTCCACTCCTACAATGAGCAGTTCTTC. Translation gives CASSTTVHSYNEQFF.

This clonotype showed up just a few times. This chain connects TRBV7-9 to TRBJ2-5; D is undetermined. The V end lost 1 base, the J end lost 10 bases, and 13 bases lay between the germline ends. The germline V gene encodes CDR1 SEHNR and CDR2 FQNEAQ (reference sequence). This CDR3 has 13 amino acids. CDR3 amino acids: CASSLVSLGDQYF. The CDR3 DNA reads TGTGCCAGCAGCTTAGTTTCCCTTGGGGACCAGTACTTC.

A few counts support this clonotype. This chain links TRBV7-9 with TRBJ2-5; D may be TRBD2 (6 bases). The germline V and J ends were trimmed by 5 bases and 3 bases, with 16 bases remaining between them. Per the germline V gene, CDR1 is SEHNR and CDR2 is FQNEAQ (reference sequence). This CDR3 comprises 15 residues. The CDR3 DNA is TGTGCCAGCAGCCAAAGCGGCGGGGTGGAAGAGACCCAGTACTTC. Translating gives CASSQSGGVEETQYF.

The CDR3 spells CASSLATRNTGELFF. As DNA, the CDR3 is TGTGCCAGCAGCTTAGCTACTAGAAACACCGGGGAGCTGTTTTTT. This chain links TRBV7-8 with TRBJ2-2, with D possibly TRBD2 on 5 matching bases. The length of the CDR3 is 15 residues. Germline values: CDR1 SGHVS, CDR2 FQNEAQ. Trimming left V 0 bases short and J 2 bases short, with 7 bases between.

This chain connects TRBV6-1 to TRBJ2-3; D remains unclear. The CDR3 is 13 residues long. Between the trimmed V and J ends, which lost 4 bases and 3 bases, there was a span of 8 bases. CDR1 is MNHNS and CDR2 is SASEGT in the germline V gene. CDR3 DNA: TGTGCCAGCAGTGGGACGGCGACAGATACGCAGTATTTT. Translated, it gives CASSGTATDTQYF.

The chain couples TRBV2 to TRBJ2-7, with 9 bases matching TRBD1. CDR1 and CDR2 (germline): SNHLY, FYNNEI. This CDR3 is built from 14 residues. The trim removed 7 bases at V and 6 bases at J, leaving 10 bases unmatched. CDR3 sequence: CASTEGDRVSEQYF. Written as DNA, the CDR3 is TGTGCCAGCACCGAAGGGGACAGGGTAAGCGAGCAGTACTTC.

J is TRBJ2-7 and V is TRBV4-1, with D tentatively TRBD2 (7 bases). The germline gives CDR1 MGHRA, CDR2 YSYEKL. Deletions cut 0 bases from V and 2 bases from J, with 14 bases between. The CDR3 runs to 16 residues. The CDR3 sequence: CASSQDGGAWAYEQYF. CDR3 in DNA: TGCGCCAGCAGCCAAGATGGGGGGGCCTGGGCCTACGAGCAGTACTTC.

The genes are TRBV6-2 or TRBV6-3 and TRBJ1-4; weak D call: TRBD1 (6 bases). V lost 7 bases, J lost 6 bases, and 15 bases lay in between. The length of the CDR3 is 14 residues. Germline V CDR1 and CDR2: MNHEY, SVGEGT. In nucleotides, the CDR3 is TGTGCCAGCACCAAACACCCAGGGGATGAAAAACTGTTTTTT. Translated: CASTKHPGDEKLFF.

This clonotype has a handful of counts. The V gene is TRBV20-1, the J gene TRBJ1-5; 8 nucleotides line up with TRBD1. This CDR3 comprises 14 residues. Trimming took 6 bases from V and 9 from J; bases not matched to a gene: 13. Germline loops: CDR1 DFQATT, CDR2 SNEGSKA (reference sequence). The CDR3 protein is CSAMMDRAQGPQHF. CDR3 nucleotide sequence: TGCAGTGCCATGATGGACAGGGCCCAAGGGCCCCAGCATTTT.

This clonotype was counted only a few times. The chain carries TRBV5-1 and TRBJ1-2; D call uncertain. Germline V gives CDR1 SGHRS, CDR2 YFSETQ. With 0 bases removed from V and 0 bases from J, the gap between germline ends came to 12 bases. CDR3 length: 16 amino acids. The DNA for the CDR3 is TGCGCCAGCAGCTTGGTATCCGGCAGAGCTAACTATGGCTACACCTTC. It yields the protein CASSLVSGRANYGYTF.

This clonotype has just a few counts. This chain links TRBV20-1 with TRBJ2-5; 13 nucleotides line up with TRBD2. V gave up 6 bases and J gave up 2 bases; unmatched junction bases: 12. The CDR3 has 17 amino acids. Germline values: CDR1 DFQATT, CDR2 SNEGSKA (reference sequence). CDR3 amino acids: CSARGTSGRGTQETQYF. CDR3 coding DNA: TGCAGTGCCCGAGGAACTAGCGGGAGGGGCACGCAAGAGACCCAGTACTTC.

V and J are TRBV5-4 and TRBJ2-2, with a weak D call TRBD2 (5 bases). The CDR3 has 15 residues. Germline V lookup: CDR1 SGHNT, CDR2 YYREEE (reference sequence). V was shortened by 0 bases and J by 1 base, with 7 bases between the two germline ends. The CDR3 region has the DNA TGTGCCAGCAGCTTGGCCCGGGGGAACACCGGGGAGCTGTTTTTT. This gives the protein CASSLARGNTGELFF.

CDR3 in amino acids: CAISDRGPIGELFF. The CDR3 DNA is TGTGCCATCAGTGACAGGGGGCCCATCGGGGAGCTGTTTTTT. This chain joins TRBV10-3 and TRBJ2-2, with 8 bases aligning to TRBD1. Germline CDR1 and CDR2: ENHRY and SYGVKD. J gave up 7 bases and V 3 bases, and 4 bases lay outside the gene matches. The CDR3 is 14 residues long.

The V gene is TRBV5-1, the J gene TRBJ2-1, with TRBD2 identical over 11 bases. The germline CDR1 and CDR2 sequences are SGHRS and YFSETQ. CDR3 length: 16 amino acids. Trimming removed 1 base from V and 3 bases from J; junction bases left unmatched: 3. In DNA, the CDR3 is TGCGCCAGCAGCTTGACTAGCGGGGGAGTCTACAATGAGCAGTTCTTC. This sequence encodes CASSLTSGGVYNEQFF.

This sequence joins TRBV2 and TRBJ2-1, with D perhaps matching TRBD1 or TRBD2 (5 bases each). The CDR3 spans 12 residues. Germline values: CDR1 SNHLY, CDR2 FYNNEI. Trimming left V 6 bases short and J 9 bases short, with 12 bases between. DNA for the CDR3: TGTGCCAGCAGGGCAGAGGGGCCTGAGCAGTTCTTC. Protein sequence: CASRAEGPEQFF.

The V call is TRBV2, the J call TRBJ2-5, with TRBD2 matching over 8 bases. CDR3 size: 15 residues. Germline CDR1 SNHLY, CDR2 FYNNEI. J gave up 4 bases and V 5 bases, and 9 bases lay outside the gene matches. The CDR3 DNA follows: TGTGCCAGCAGTAGGGAGCGGGGGCTAGTAGAGACCCAGTACTTC. Translation gives CASSRERGLVETQYF.